This TCR beta chain comes out of a study of blood T cells in healthy people across ages. A J-beta primer mix and a sample-barcoded 5' primer were used in a second PCR of about 7 to 12 cycles. TCRdb passed the 5' RACE reads through MiXCR, listing each CDR3 protein once. The data hold 600,000 to 850,000 distinct CDR3 sequences, with approximately 43% observed a single time. The sample holds a few counts of this clonotype. The CDR3 runs to 14 residues. Germline V gene data show CDR1 as DFQATT and CDR2 as SNEGSKA (reference sequence). Trimming cost V 4 bases and J 0 bases, with 10 bases left between them.

The clonotype comes from an older woman in good health. The sequencing sample was made of blood. The rearrangement joins TRBV20-1 to TRBJ2-1; D may be TRBD2 (6 bases). For the CDR3, the DNA is TGCAGTGCTACTTTGGGGGGCTCCTACAATGAGCAGTTCTTC. Translating gives CSATLGGSYNEQFF.